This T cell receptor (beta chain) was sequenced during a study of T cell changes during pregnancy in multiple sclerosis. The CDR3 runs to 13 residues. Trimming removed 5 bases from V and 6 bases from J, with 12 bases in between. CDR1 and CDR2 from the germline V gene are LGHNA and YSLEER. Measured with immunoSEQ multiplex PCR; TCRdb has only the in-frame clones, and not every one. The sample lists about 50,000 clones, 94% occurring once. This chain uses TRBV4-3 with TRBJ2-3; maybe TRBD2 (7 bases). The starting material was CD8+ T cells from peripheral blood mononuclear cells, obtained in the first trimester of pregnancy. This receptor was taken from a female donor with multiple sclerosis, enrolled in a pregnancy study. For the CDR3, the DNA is TGCGCCAGCAGCTTCGGGGGGCGGGATACGCAGTATTTT. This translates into CASSFGGRDTQYF.